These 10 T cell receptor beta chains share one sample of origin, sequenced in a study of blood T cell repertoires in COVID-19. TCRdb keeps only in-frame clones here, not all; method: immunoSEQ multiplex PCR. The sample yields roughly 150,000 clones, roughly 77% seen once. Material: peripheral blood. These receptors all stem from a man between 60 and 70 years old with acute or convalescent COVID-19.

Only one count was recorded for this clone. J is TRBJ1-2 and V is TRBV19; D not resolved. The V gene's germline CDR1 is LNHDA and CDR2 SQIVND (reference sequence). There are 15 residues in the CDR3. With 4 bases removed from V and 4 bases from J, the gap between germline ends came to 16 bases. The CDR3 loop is CASSKSEGNTYGYTF. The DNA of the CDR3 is TGTGCCAGTAGTAAATCAGAGGGAAATACCTATGGCTACACCTTC.

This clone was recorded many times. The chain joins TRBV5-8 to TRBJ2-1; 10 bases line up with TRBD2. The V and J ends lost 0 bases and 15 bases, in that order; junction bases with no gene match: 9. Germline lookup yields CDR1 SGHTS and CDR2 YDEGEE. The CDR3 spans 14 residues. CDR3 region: CASSLVVEREGRFF. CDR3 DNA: TGTGCCAGCAGCTTGGTAGTAGAGCGGGAGGGGCGGTTCTTC.

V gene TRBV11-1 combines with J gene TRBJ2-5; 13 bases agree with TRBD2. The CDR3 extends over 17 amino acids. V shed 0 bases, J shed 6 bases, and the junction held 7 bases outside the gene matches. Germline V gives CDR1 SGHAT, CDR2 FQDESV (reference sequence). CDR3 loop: CASSLARTSGSQKTQYF. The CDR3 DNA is TGTGCCAGCAGCTTAGCCAGGACTAGCGGGAGTCAGAAGACCCAGTACTTC.

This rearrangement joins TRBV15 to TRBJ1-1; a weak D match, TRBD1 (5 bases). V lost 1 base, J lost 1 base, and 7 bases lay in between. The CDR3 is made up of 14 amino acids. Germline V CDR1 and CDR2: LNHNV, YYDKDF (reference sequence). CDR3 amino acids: CATSRGQGNTEAFF. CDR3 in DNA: TGTGCCACCAGCAGAGGGCAGGGGAACACTGAAGCTTTCTTT.

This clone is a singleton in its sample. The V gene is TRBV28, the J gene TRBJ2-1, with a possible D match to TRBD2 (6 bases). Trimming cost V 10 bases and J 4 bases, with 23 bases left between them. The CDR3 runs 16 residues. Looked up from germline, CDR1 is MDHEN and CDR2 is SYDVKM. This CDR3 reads CATINARETRYNEQFF. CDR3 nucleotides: TGTGCCACTATCAACGCCCGGGAGACGAGATACAATGAGCAGTTCTTC.

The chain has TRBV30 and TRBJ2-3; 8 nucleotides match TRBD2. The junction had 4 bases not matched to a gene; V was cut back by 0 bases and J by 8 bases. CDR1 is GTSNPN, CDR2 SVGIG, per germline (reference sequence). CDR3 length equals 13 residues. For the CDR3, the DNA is TGTGCCTGGAGTGTACCGGGGGGGGCTACGCAGTATTTT. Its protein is CAWSVPGGATQYF.

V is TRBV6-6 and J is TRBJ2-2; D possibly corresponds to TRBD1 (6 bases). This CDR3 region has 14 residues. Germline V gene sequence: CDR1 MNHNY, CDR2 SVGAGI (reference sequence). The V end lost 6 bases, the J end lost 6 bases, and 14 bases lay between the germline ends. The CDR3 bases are TGTGCCAGCAGGGCAGGGGAAAGTTCCGGGGAGCTGTTTTTT. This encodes CASRAGESSGELFF.

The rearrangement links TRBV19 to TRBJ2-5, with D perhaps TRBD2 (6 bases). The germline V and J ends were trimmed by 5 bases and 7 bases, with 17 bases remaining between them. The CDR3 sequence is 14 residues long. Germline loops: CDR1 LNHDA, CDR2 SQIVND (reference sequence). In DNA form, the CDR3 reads TGTGCCAGTAGTTCGAGCGGGTTTAGGGGGACCCAGTACTTC. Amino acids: CASSSSGFRGTQYF.

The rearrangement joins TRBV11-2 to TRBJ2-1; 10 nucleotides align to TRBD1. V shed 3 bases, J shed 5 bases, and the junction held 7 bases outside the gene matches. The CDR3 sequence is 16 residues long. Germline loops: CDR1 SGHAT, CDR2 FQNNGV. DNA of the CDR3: TGTGCCAGCAGCTTGGGGTACGGGACAGGGGACAATGAGCAGTTCTTC. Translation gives CASSLGYGTGDNEQFF.

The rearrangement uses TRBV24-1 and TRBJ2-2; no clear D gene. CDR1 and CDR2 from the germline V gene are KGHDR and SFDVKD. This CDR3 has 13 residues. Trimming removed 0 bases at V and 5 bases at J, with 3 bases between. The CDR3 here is CATSDLRTGELFF. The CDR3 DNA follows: TGTGCCACCAGTGATTTGCGGACCGGGGAGCTGTTTTTT.